The 18 T cell receptor beta chains below come from one sample, sequenced in a study of cytomegalovirus exposure and HLA in healthy donors (dated by TCRdb to 2015 to 2018). Library construction relied on the immunoSEQ multiplex PCR assay. For the multiplex PCR, a mixture combining 60 forward primers for TCR Vbeta segments and 13 reverse primers for TCR Jbeta segments was used. Here the immuneACCESS table is served through TCRdb, limited to in-frame sequences with V and J called. Missing clones are a known gap in these copies; in checked studies unresolved V genes cover under half, and the rest lacks a known reason. Counted in this sample were 150,000 to 170,000 clones; about three quarters of them appeared once. The ten largest clonotypes hold around 4.1% of the sample. The sequenced sample consisted of PBMCs. These TCRs come from a woman between 40 and 55 years old in good health and CMV-seronegative.

The chain is built from TRBV5-1 and TRBJ2-7; 9 bases line up with TRBD2. J was trimmed by 5 bases and V by 4 bases; bases with no gene match: 10. Germline V gene data show CDR1 as SGHRS and CDR2 as YFSETQ. CDR3 length: 15 residues. As DNA, the CDR3 is TGCGCCAGCAGCCCGGGGACTAGCCGGAACCACGAGCAGTACTTC. It translates to CASSPGTSRNHEQYF. The full variable domain, with the rest looked up from reference TRBV5-1 and TRBJ2-7, is KAGVTQTPRYLIKTRGQQVTLSCSPISGHRSVSWYQQTPGQGLQFLFEYFSETQRNKGNFPGRFSGRQFSNSRSEMNVSTLELGDSALYLCASSPGTSRNHEQYFGPGTRLTVT.

V is TRBV2 and J is TRBJ2-3, with 10 bases that match TRBD2. The germline gives CDR1 SNHLY, CDR2 FYNNEI. The CDR3 runs 14 residues. The V gene end was trimmed by 11 bases and the J gene end by 2 bases; junction bases not matched to a gene: 7. CDR3 DNA sequence: TGTGCCGGACATGGGACTAGCGTCACAGATACGCAGTATTTT. Encoded protein: CAGHGTSVTDTQYF. Full variable domain (remainder filled in from reference TRBV2 and TRBJ2-3): EPEVTQTPSHQVTQMGQEVILRCVPISNHLYFYWYRQILGQKVEFLVSFYNNEISEKSEIFDDQFSVERPDGSNFTLKIRSTKLEDSAMYFCAGHGTSVTDTQYFGPGTRLTVL.

The V call is TRBV29-1, the J call TRBJ1-1; D possibly corresponds to TRBD1 (5 bases). The CDR3 has 13 residues. Germline-derived CDR1 and CDR2 are SQVTM and ANQGSEA. V was cut by 4 bases and J by 5 bases, with 14 bases left in between. Here the CDR3 reads CSVVFRAETEAFF. In DNA, the CDR3 is TGCAGCGTTGTATTCAGGGCCGAAACTGAAGCTTTCTTT.

The chain employs TRBV6-5 and TRBJ2-6; D is unresolved. Germline V gene lookup returns CDR1 MNHEY and CDR2 SVGAGI. CDR3 size: 16 residues. Trimming removed 4 bases at V and 0 bases at J, with 10 bases between. In nucleotides, the CDR3 is TGTGCCAGCAGTTCAATAGAGAGCTCTGGGGCCAACGTCCTGACTTTC. This gives the protein CASSSIESSGANVLTF.

The chain has TRBV18 and TRBJ1-1, with a tentative D call TRBD1 (5 bases). CDR1 is KGHSH and CDR2 is LQKENI in the germline V gene. The CDR3 is made up of 13 amino acids. V was cut by 5 bases and J by 1 base, with 8 bases left in between. The CDR3 DNA sequence: TGTGCCAGCTCATACGGGGGGAACACTGAAGCTTTCTTT. Translated, it gives CASSYGGNTEAFF.

V and J are TRBV9 and TRBJ2-3, with a tentative D call TRBD2 (5 bases). Trimming removed 0 bases at V and 5 bases at J, with 13 bases between. Germline V lookup: CDR1 SGDLS, CDR2 YYNGEE. This CDR3 comprises 15 residues. The CDR3 DNA reads TGTGCCAGCAGCGTAGAGGGCCCTGGAGGAGATACGCAGTATTTT. Amino acid sequence: CASSVEGPGGDTQYF.

This chain joins TRBV13 and TRBJ1-1; D may be TRBD1 (6 bases). The V and J ends lost 2 bases and 0 bases respectively, with 13 bases between them. Germline V gene sequence: CDR1 PRHDT, CDR2 FYEKMQ (reference sequence). This CDR3 has 16 residues. The CDR3 DNA follows: TGTGCCAGCAGCTTATGGCCAGGGGAGATGAACACTGAAGCTTTCTTT. It specifies CASSLWPGEMNTEAFF. The entire variable domain, with the rest obtained from reference TRBV13 and TRBJ1-1, is as follows: AAGVIQSPRHLIKEKRETATLKCYPIPRHDTVYWYQQGPGQDPQFLISFYEKMQSDKGSIPDRFSAQQFSDYHSELNMSSLELGDSALYFCASSLWPGEMNTEAFFGQGTRLTVV.

The rearrangement uses TRBV7-8 and TRBJ2-3; 9 bases are a match to TRBD2. The CDR3 loop spans 15 amino acids. The V and J ends lost 4 bases and 5 bases, in that order; junction bases with no gene match: 7. Germline lookup yields CDR1 SGHVS and CDR2 FQNEAQ. In DNA, the CDR3 is TGTGCCAGCAGCTCTTGGCAACTAGCGGGAGATACGCAGTATTTT. Translating it yields CASSSWQLAGDTQYF. The full variable domain, with the rest looked up from reference TRBV7-8 and TRBJ2-3, is GAGVSQSPRYKVAKRGQDVALRCDPISGHVSLFWYQQALGQGPEFLTYFQNEAQLDKSGLPSDRFFAERPEGSVSTLKIQRTQQEDSAVYLCASSSWQLAGDTQYFGPGTRLTVL.

The sample holds a few counts of this clone. The chain employs TRBV4-1 and TRBJ2-3; 12 bases map to TRBD2. Looked up from germline, CDR1 is MGHRA and CDR2 is YSYEKL. This CDR3 has 17 residues. With V trimmed by 0 bases and J by 6 bases, 7 bases remained unmatched. CDR3 loop: CASSQDFGLAGGDTQYF. The CDR3 bases are TGCGCCAGCAGCCAAGATTTCGGGCTAGCGGGAGGGGATACGCAGTATTTT.

V usage is TRBV6-1 and J usage is TRBJ1-1; 9 bases align to TRBD1. This CDR3 is 18 amino acids long. V trimming: 2 bases; J trimming: 3 bases; junction bases outside the gene matches: 13. CDR1 is MNHNS, CDR2 SASEGT, per germline. Written as DNA, the CDR3 is TGTGCCAGCAGTGAAAGAGGACAGGGGAGGTCTTGGGACACTGAAGCTTTCTTT. Translated, it gives CASSERGQGRSWDTEAFF.

The chain has TRBV6-6 and TRBJ2-1; no clear D gene. The CDR3 has 14 residues. Trimming took 0 bases from V and 5 from J, leaving 8 bases between them. The germline gives CDR1 MNHNY, CDR2 SVGAGI (reference sequence). The CDR3 DNA follows: TGTGCCAGCAGTTACTCGGTCGGTAACAATGAGCAGTTCTTC. Protein: CASSYSVGNNEQFF.

This clone appeared a few times. V is TRBV7-9 and J is TRBJ1-1; 7 bases align to TRBD1. The V and J ends lost 7 bases and 1 base, in that order; junction bases with no gene match: 9. Per germline, CDR1 SEHNR and CDR2 FQNEAQ (reference sequence). The CDR3 has 15 residues. For the CDR3, the DNA is TGTGCCAGCACCCCTTTAAGACAGGGGAACACTGAAGCTTTCTTT. This translates into CASTPLRQGNTEAFF.

The chain joins TRBV30 to TRBJ1-1, with D unresolved. CDR1 and CDR2 from the germline V gene are GTSNPN and SVGIG (reference sequence). The CDR3 loop spans 13 amino acids. V was shortened by 4 bases and J by 5 bases, with 14 bases between the two germline ends. DNA of the CDR3: TGTGCCTGGACCCCACGAGGCTCGACTGAAGCTTTCTTT. It is translated as CAWTPRGSTEAFF.

This clone has a handful of counts. The chain couples TRBV18 to TRBJ1-2; a weak D match, TRBD1 (5 bases). Trimming cost V 3 bases and J 1 base, with 21 bases left between them. Germline values: CDR1 KGHSH, CDR2 LQKENI. This CDR3 has 18 amino acids. In DNA, the CDR3 is TGTGCCAGCTCACCTCAGGGCCGAAATCCCAAGTATAACTATGGCTACACCTTC. It yields the protein CASSPQGRNPKYNYGYTF.

The CDR3 nucleotides are TGTGCCAGCAGCCTCAACCACGGGACAGGGGTTGTTTCACCCCTCCACTTT. This gives the protein CASSLNHGTGVVSPLHF. V gene TRBV7-8 combines with J gene TRBJ1-6; 10 positions agree with TRBD1. CDR1 SGHVS and CDR2 FQNEAQ come from the germline V gene. J was trimmed by 9 bases and V by 5 bases; bases with no gene match: 13. The CDR3 sequence is 17 residues long.

The CDR3 loop reads CASSPEGDSPLHF. The CDR3 DNA sequence: TGTGCCAGCAGCCCAGAAGGGGATTCACCCCTCCACTTT. This rearrangement joins TRBV5-6 to TRBJ1-6, with D tentatively TRBD1 (5 bases). Per the germline V gene, CDR1 is SGHDT and CDR2 is YYEEEE. V shed 4 bases and J shed 8 bases, with 10 bases lying between them. There are 13 residues in the CDR3.

V gene TRBV5-6 combines with J gene TRBJ2-6; D may be TRBD2 (6 bases). Germline V lookup: CDR1 SGHDT, CDR2 YYEEEE. Trimming cost V 4 bases and J 0 bases, with 14 bases left between them. CDR3 size: 17 residues. The CDR3 nucleotides are TGTGCCAGCAGCCCCGGGACGGGACTCTCTGGGGCCAACGTCCTGACTTTC. It translates to CASSPGTGLSGANVLTF.

V is TRBV6-1 and J is TRBJ1-5; D remains ambiguous. The germline CDR1 and CDR2 sequences are MNHNS and SASEGT. The CDR3 contains 11 residues. V lost 2 bases and J lost 9, with 5 bases in between. The CDR3 nucleotides are TGTGCCAGCAGTGAAAGCGGGCCCCAGCATTTT. Its protein product is CASSESGPQHF.